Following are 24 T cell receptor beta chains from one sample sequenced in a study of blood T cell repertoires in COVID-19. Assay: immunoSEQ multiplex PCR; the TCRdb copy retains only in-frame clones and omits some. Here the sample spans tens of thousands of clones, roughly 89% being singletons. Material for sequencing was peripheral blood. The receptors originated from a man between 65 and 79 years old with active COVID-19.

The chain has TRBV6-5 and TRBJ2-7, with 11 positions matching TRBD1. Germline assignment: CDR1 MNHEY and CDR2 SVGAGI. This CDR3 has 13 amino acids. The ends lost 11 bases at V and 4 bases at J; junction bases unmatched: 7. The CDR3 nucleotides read TGTGCCGTCACCGGGACAGGGGGTTACGAGCAGTACTTC. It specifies CAVTGTGGYEQYF.

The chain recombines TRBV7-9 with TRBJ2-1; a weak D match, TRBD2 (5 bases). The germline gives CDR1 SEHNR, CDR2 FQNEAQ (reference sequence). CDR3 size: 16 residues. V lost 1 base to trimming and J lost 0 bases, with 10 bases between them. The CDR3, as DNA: TGTGCCAGCAGCTTAGGCGGACTCCTCTCCTACAATGAGCAGTTCTTC. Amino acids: CASSLGGLLSYNEQFF.

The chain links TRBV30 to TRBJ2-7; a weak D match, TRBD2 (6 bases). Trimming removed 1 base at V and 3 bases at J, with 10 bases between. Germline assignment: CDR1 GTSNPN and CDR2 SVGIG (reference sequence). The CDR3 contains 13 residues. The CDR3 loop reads CAWSDGGLYEQYF. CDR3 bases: TGTGCCTGGAGTGACGGGGGTCTCTACGAGCAGTACTTC. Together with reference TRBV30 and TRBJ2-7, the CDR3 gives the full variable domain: SQTIHQWPATLVQPVGSPLSLECTVEGTSNPNLYWYRQAAGRGLQLLFYSVGIGQISSEVPQNLSASRPQDRQFILSSKKLLLSDSGFYLCAWSDGGLYEQYFGPGTRLTVT.

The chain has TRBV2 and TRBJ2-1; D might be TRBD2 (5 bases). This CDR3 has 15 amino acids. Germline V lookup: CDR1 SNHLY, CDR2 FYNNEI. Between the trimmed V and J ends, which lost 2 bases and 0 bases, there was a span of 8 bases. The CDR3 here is CASSERRSSYNEQFF. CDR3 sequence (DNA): TGTGCCAGCAGTGAACGGAGGAGCTCCTACAATGAGCAGTTCTTC.

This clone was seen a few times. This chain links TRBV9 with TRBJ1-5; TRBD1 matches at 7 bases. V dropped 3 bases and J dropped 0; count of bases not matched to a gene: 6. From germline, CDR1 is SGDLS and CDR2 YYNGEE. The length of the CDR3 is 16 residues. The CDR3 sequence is CASSEGDSYSNQPQHF. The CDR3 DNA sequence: TGTGCCAGCAGCGAGGGGGACAGCTATAGCAATCAGCCCCAGCATTTT.

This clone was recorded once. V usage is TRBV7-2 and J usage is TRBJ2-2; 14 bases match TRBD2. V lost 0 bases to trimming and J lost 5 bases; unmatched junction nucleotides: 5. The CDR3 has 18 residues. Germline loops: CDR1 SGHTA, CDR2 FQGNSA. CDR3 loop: CASSLARLAGGRTGELFF. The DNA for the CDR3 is TGTGCCAGCAGCTTAGCGCGACTAGCGGGGGGGCGAACCGGGGAGCTGTTTTTT. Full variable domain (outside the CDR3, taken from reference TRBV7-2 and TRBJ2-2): GAGVSQSPSNKVTEKGKDVELRCDPISGHTALYWYRQSLGQGLEFLIYFQGNSAPDKSGLPSDRFSAERTGGSVSTLTIQRTQQEDSAVYLCASSLARLAGGRTGELFFGEGSRLTVL.

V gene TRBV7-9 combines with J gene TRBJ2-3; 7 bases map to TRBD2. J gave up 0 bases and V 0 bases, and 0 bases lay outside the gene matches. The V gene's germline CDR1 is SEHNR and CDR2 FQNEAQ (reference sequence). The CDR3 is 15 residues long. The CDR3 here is CASSLAGGSTDTQYF. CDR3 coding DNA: TGTGCCAGCAGCTTAGCGGGGGGGAGCACAGATACGCAGTATTTT.

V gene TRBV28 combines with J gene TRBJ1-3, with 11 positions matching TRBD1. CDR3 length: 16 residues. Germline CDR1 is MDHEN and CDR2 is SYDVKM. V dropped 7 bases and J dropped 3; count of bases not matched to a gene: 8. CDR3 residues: CASKLGTGGFGNTIYF. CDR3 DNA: TGTGCCAGCAAACTTGGGACAGGGGGTTTTGGAAACACCATATATTTT.

The DNA for the CDR3 is TGCGCCAGCAGCCTAGGACAGGCCTATGGCTACACCTTC. This translates into CASSLGQAYGYTF. The rearrangement uses TRBV4-1 and TRBJ1-2; 7 bases are a match to TRBD1. J was trimmed by 4 bases and V by 4 bases; bases with no gene match: 3. Germline CDR1 MGHRA, CDR2 YSYEKL. CDR3 length: 13 amino acids.

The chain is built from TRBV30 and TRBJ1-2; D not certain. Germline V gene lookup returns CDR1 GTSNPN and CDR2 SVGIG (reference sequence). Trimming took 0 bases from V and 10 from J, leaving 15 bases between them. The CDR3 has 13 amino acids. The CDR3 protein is CAWSVHGLKDYTF. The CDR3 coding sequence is TGTGCCTGGAGTGTACATGGACTTAAGGACTACACCTTC.

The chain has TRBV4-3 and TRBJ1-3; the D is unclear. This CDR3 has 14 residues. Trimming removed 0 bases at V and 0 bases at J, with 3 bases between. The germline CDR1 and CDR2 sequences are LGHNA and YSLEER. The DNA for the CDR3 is TGCGCCAGCAGCCAAGAGAGCTCTGGAAACACCATATATTTT. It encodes CASSQESSGNTIYF.

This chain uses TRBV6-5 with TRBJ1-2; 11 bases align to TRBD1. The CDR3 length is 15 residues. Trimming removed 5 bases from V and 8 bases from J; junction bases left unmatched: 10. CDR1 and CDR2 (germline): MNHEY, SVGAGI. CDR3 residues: CASSPTGTGGPGYTF. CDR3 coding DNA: TGTGCCAGCAGTCCGACGGGGACAGGGGGACCAGGCTACACCTTC.

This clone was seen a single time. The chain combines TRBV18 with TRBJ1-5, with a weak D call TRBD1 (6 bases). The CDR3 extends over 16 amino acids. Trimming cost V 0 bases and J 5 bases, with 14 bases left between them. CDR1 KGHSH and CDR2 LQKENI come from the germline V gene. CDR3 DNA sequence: TGTGCCAGCTCACCACCGGTTGTACAGGGTGATCAGCCCCAGCATTTT. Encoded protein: CASSPPVVQGDQPQHF.

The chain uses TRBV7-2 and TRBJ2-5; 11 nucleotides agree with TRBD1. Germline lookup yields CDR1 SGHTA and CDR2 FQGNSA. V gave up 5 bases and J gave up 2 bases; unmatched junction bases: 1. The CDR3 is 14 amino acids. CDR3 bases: TGTGCCAGCAGCCGGGACAGGGGGCAAGAGACCCAGTACTTC. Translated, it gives CASSRDRGQETQYF.

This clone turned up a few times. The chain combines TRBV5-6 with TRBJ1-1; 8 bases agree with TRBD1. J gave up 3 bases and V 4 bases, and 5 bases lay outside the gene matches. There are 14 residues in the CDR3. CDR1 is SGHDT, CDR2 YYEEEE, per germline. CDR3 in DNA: TGTGCCAGCAGCACGCGGACAGGGCACACTGAAGCTTTCTTT. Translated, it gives CASSTRTGHTEAFF.

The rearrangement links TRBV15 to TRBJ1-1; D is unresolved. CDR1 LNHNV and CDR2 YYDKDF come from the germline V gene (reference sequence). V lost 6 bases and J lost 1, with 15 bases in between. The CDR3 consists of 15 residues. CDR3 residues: CATSSSRARNTEAFF. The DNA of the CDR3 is TGTGCCACCAGTTCCTCGCGGGCCAGGAACACTGAAGCTTTCTTT.

CDR3 nucleotide sequence: TGTGCCAGCTCACCAGGACTAGCGCTCAACAATGAGCAGTTCTTC. Translating gives CASSPGLALNNEQFF. The rearrangement joins TRBV18 to TRBJ2-1; TRBD2 agrees at 9 bases. Germline V CDR1 and CDR2: KGHSH, LQKENI. This CDR3 region has 15 residues. V shed 2 bases and J 5 bases; nucleotides not matched to a gene: 4.

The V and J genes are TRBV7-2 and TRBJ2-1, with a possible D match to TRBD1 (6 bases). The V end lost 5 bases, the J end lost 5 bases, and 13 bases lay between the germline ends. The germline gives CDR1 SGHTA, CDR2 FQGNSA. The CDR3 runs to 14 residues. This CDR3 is CASSHFTGNNEQFF. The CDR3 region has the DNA TGTGCCAGCAGCCATTTCACAGGGAACAATGAGCAGTTCTTC.

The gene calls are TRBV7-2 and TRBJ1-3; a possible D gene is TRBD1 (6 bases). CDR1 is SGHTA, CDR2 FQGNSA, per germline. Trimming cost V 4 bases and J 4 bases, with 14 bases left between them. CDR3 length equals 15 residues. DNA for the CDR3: TGTGCCAGCAGCTCCCTCTGGGGGCGCGGAAACACCATATATTTT. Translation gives CASSSLWGRGNTIYF.

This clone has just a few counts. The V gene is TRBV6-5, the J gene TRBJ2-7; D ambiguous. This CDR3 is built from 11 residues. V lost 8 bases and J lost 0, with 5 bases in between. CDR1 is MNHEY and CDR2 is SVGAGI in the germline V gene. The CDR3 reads CASLLSYEQYF. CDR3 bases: TGTGCCAGCCTCCTCTCCTACGAGCAGTACTTC.

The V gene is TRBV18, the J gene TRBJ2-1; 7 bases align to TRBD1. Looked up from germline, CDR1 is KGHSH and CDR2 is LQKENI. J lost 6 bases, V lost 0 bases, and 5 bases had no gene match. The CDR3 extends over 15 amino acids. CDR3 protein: CASSPPDRWGNEQFF. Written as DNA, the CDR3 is TGTGCCAGCTCACCACCGGACAGGTGGGGCAATGAGCAGTTCTTC.

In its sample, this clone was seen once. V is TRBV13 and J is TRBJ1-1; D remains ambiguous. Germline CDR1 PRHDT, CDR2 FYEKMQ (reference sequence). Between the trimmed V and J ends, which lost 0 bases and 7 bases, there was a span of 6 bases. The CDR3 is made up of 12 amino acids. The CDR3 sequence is CASSLGQSEAFF. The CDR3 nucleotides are TGTGCCAGCAGCTTAGGACAGAGTGAAGCTTTCTTT.

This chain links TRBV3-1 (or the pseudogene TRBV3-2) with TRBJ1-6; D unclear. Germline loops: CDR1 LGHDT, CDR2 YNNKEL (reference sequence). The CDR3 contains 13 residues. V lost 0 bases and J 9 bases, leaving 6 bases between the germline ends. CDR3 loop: CASSQEQPSPLHF. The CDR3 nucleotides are TGTGCCAGCAGCCAAGAACAGCCTTCACCCCTCCACTTT.

The chain's CDR3 is CASSFFSTGPYEQYF. Here the CDR3 DNA reads TGTGCCAGCAGCTTTTTTTCGACAGGACCCTACGAGCAGTACTTC. The V call is TRBV7-3, the J call TRBJ2-7; D possibly corresponds to TRBD1 (6 bases). The germline V and J ends were trimmed by 3 bases and 2 bases, with 14 bases remaining between them. The CDR3 consists of 15 residues. Germline CDR1 SGHTA, CDR2 FQGTGA.